A selection of T cell receptor beta chains follows, all from one sample in a study of T cells after yellow fever vaccination. TCRdb called the 5' RACE reads again in MiXCR, with one record for every CDR3 protein. There are fewer than 450,000 distinct CDR3 sequences in the sample; approximately 8% occur only once, and 17% lies in the top ten. Specimen: PBMCs, collected roughly 47 days after the first yellow fever vaccination. These receptors all come from a young man who received the YFV17D yellow fever vaccine. CDR3s include the opening cysteine and the closing phenylalanine or tryptophan. The order of the fields is V gene, clone size, D gene, J gene, CDR3 protein, CDR3 DNA. D genes are given only for firm matches. Where a row states a size, it is once, few, many or the class of an expanded clone; other rows omit it.

TRBV12-3/TRBV12-4,.,.,TRBJ1-5,CASSSRVSGNQPQHF,TGTGCCAGCAGTTCCCGGGTGTCGGGCAATCAGCCCCAGCATTTT
TRBV20-1,many,.,TRBJ1-3,CSARRDRMSGNTIYF,TGCAGTGCCAGACGAGATAGGATGTCTGGAAACACCATATATTTT
TRBV6-1,.,.,TRBJ1-6,CASNRANSPLHF,TGTGCCAGCAACAGGGCTAATTCACCCCTCCACTTT
TRBV7-9,few,.,TRBJ1-2,CASSPLLSGYGYTF,TGTGCCAGCAGCCCACTCCTCTCTGGGTATGGCTACACCTTC
TRBV10-3,few,.,TRBJ2-3,CAISEADSTDTQYF,TGTGCCATCAGTGAGGCGGACTCCACAGATACGCAGTATTTT
TRBV4-2,many,TRBD1,TRBJ2-5,CASSHGAQGAWETQYF,TGTGCCAGCAGCCACGGGGCCCAGGGGGCCTGGGAGACCCAGTACTTC
TRBV14,many,.,TRBJ2-1,CASSQPHNEQFF,TGTGCCAGCAGCCAACCCCACAATGAGCAGTTCTTC
TRBV15,few,TRBD1,TRBJ1-5,CATSRQGQGHQPQHF,TGTGCCACCAGCAGACAGGGACAGGGACACCAGCCCCAGCATTTT
TRBV5-1,.,.,TRBJ1-1,CASSFSQISEAFF,TGCGCCAGCAGCTTTTCACAGATATCTGAAGCTTTCTTT
TRBV5-1,many,TRBD1,TRBJ2-7,CASRGQTLASTYEQYF,TGCGCCAGCAGGGGACAGACCTTGGCTTCGACCTACGAGCAGTACTTC
TRBV14,few,.,TRBJ1-1,CASSQALIRVSNTEAFF,TGTGCCAGCAGCCAAGCCCTAATCCGGGTGTCGAACACTGAAGCTTTCTTT
TRBV4-3,few,TRBD1,TRBJ2-7,CASSLGQESSYEQYF,TGCGCCAGCAGCCTGGGACAGGAGAGCTCCTACGAGCAGTACTTC
TRBV12-3/TRBV12-4,.,.,TRBJ1-5,CASSFPGKQPQHF,TGTGCCAGCAGTTTTCCGGGGAAGCAGCCCCAGCATTTT
TRBV4-2,few,.,TRBJ1-2,CASSPQTNYGYTF,TGTGCCAGCAGCCCCCAGACAAACTATGGCTACACCTTC
TRBV7-9,few,.,TRBJ1-1,CASSFRGRGKNTEAFF,TGTGCCAGCAGCTTTCGGGGGAGGGGGAAGAACACTGAAGCTTTCTTT
TRBV19,.,.,TRBJ2-2,CASTPLGGNTGELFF,TGTGCCAGTACCCCCCTGGGGGGCAACACCGGGGAGCTGTTTTTT
TRBV29-1,.,TRBD2,TRBJ2-1,CSVREGQHNEQFF,TGCAGCGTTCGGGAGGGCCAACACAATGAGCAGTTCTTC
TRBV5-1,few,.,TRBJ2-3,CASRQGESGDTQYF,TGCGCCAGCAGACAAGGGGAAAGCGGGGATACGCAGTATTTT
TRBV6-1,.,.,TRBJ1-4,CASGPDLINEKLFF,TGTGCCAGCGGACCGGATCTGATTAATGAAAAACTGTTTTTT
TRBV4-2,many,.,TRBJ1-1,CASSPMGGGETEAFF,TGTGCCAGCAGCCCTATGGGGGGAGGGGAGACTGAAGCTTTCTTT
TRBV7-2,.,TRBD1,TRBJ2-1,CASSFAGTGGLEQFF,TGTGCCAGCAGCTTTGCCGGGACAGGGGGCTTGGAGCAGTTCTTC
TRBV12-3/TRBV12-4,few,TRBD1,TRBJ1-1,CASSLVPGQHEAFF,TGTGCCAGCAGTTTAGTCCCGGGACAGCATGAAGCTTTCTTT
TRBV12-3/TRBV12-4,many,.,TRBJ1-1,CASSPQQGEAFF,TGTGCCAGCAGTCCCCAACAGGGTGAAGCTTTCTTT
TRBV4-2,few,TRBD2,TRBJ2-1,CASSRTSGGRNEQFF,TGTGCCAGCAGCCGGACTAGCGGGGGGAGAAATGAGCAGTTCTTC
TRBV12-3/TRBV12-4,many,TRBD1,TRBJ2-2,CASSPTGTGELFF,TGTGCCAGCAGCCCGACAGGGACCGGGGAGCTGTTTTTT
TRBV28,few,.,TRBJ2-1,CASSLDDNEQFF,TGTGCCAGCAGTTTAGACGACAATGAGCAGTTCTTC
TRBV7-2,.,TRBD1,TRBJ2-1,CASSQKFEGAEYNEQFF,TGTGCCAGCAGCCAAAAATTTGAGGGGGCCGAATACAATGAGCAGTTCTTC
TRBV5-4,.,.,TRBJ2-1,CASSFGGPSSYNEQFF,TGTGCCAGCAGCTTCGGCGGACCGAGCTCCTACAATGAGCAGTTCTTC
TRBV7-9,many,TRBD2,TRBJ2-1,CASSPGLAGFYNEQFF,TGTGCCAGCAGCCCGGGACTAGCGGGCTTCTACAATGAGCAGTTCTTC
TRBV6-1,.,TRBD2,TRBJ2-3,CASIPGQGGSPDTQYF,TGTGCCAGCATACCTGGGCAGGGAGGGTCCCCAGATACGCAGTATTTT
TRBV7-3,few,.,TRBJ2-1,CASSLSPASYNEQFF,TGTGCCAGCAGCTTAAGTCCAGCCTCCTACAATGAGCAGTTCTTC
TRBV19,.,.,TRBJ1-2,CASSEETYGYTF,TGTGCCAGTAGTGAGGAGACGTATGGCTACACCTTC
TRBV20-1,.,.,TRBJ2-3,CSAKMGITDTQYF,TGCAGTGCTAAGATGGGGATCACAGATACGCAGTATTTT
TRBV5-1,many,.,TRBJ2-1,CASSLQSSYNEQFF,TGCGCCAGCAGCTTGCAGAGCTCCTACAATGAGCAGTTCTTC
TRBV7-2,many,.,TRBJ2-5,CASSLGLWGRETQYF,TGTGCCAGCAGCTTAGGGTTATGGGGTAGGGAGACCCAGTACTTC
TRBV5-1,.,.,TRBJ2-3,CASRGQIYTDTQYF,TGCGCCAGCCGAGGACAAATCTACACAGATACGCAGTATTTT
TRBV6-5,few,TRBD2,TRBJ2-1,CASSFQPLLLAGDANEQFF,TGTGCCAGCAGTTTCCAACCCTTACTACTAGCGGGGGACGCGAATGAGCAGTTCTTC
TRBV5-1,.,.,TRBJ1-5,CASSSDPSNQPQHF,TGCGCCAGCAGTTCGGACCCTAGCAATCAGCCCCAGCATTTT
TRBV28,.,.,TRBJ1-1,CASSSYSMNTEAFF,TGTGCCAGCAGTTCGTACAGTATGAACACTGAAGCTTTCTTT
TRBV4-1,.,TRBD2,TRBJ2-3,CASSHPPGGGFTDTQYF,TGCGCCAGCAGCCACCCCCCCGGCGGGGGATTCACAGATACGCAGTATTTT
TRBV7-8,few,.,TRBJ1-2,CASSLRAGDYGYTF,TGTGCCAGCAGTCTCAGGGCGGGGGACTATGGCTACACCTTC